A single T cell receptor (beta chain) is shown here with its context. Its antigen is currently unknown. TCRdb itself ran the 5' RACE reads through MiXCR, one entry per CDR3 protein. Here the sample spans approximately 350,000 distinct CDR3 sequences, roughly an eighth being singletons. Healthy Caucasians provided all donations. The source of the sample is a study of identical twins. Whole-study findings and limits: In zero-insertion analyses, partial confounding could arise from invariant MAIT and iNKT cells.

V gave up 3 bases and J gave up 3 bases, with 18 bases separating them. The CDR3 sequence is 16 residues long. These data were likewise used in another study, on yellow fever vaccine responses in identical twins.

The chain links TRBV12-3 or TRBV12-4 to TRBJ2-7, with no clear D. The sequenced sample was CD8+ T cells sorted from blood. The clonotype was recovered from a woman aged 18-30 years in good health. The chain's CDR3 is CASSFSLSTQFYEQYF. CDR3 nucleotide sequence: TGTGCCAGCAGTTTTTCTTTAAGTACCCAATTCTACGAGCAGTACTTC.